This T cell receptor beta chain emerged from a study of cytomegalovirus exposure and HLA in healthy donors. The study's findings and limits: Reported results showed that the classifier diagnosed cytomegalovirus status with high specificity and sensitivity.

Separate from the approximately 670-subject first cohort was the approximately 110-subject validation cohort, to which the donors belonged. Regarding this clone: Antigen: not known.

Trimming removed 1 base at V and 0 bases at J, with 9 bases between. Germline CDR1 reads MNHNY; CDR2 reads SVGAGI (reference sequence). This CDR3 region has 16 residues. Assay: immunoSEQ multiplex PCR; the TCRdb copy retains only in-frame clones and omits some. This table has fewer than 350,000 clones, roughly 90% appearing once. Sequences were obtained from PBMCs. This chain uses TRBV6-6 with TRBJ1-4; the D gene is possibly TRBD1 (6 bases). The source of this sequence is a woman aged 18-35 years in good health and CMV-seronegative. CDR3 loop: CASSYLQGTTNEKLFF. DNA of the CDR3: TGTGCCAGCAGTTACTTACAGGGTACAACTAATGAAAAACTGTTTTTT.